The 30 T cell receptor beta chains presented below share a single source sample, sequenced in a study of technical replicates of blood from a few donors. Libraries were prepared by immunoSEQ multiplex PCR; TCRdb keeps only in-frame clonotypes and omits some of them. Found here are some 57,000 clones, about 90% of them singletons; the top ten hold approximately 5%. Material for sequencing was PBMCs. These receptors originate from a human donor in good health. Some clones in this sample may be carry-over from other donors' samples.

This chain links TRBV6-5 with TRBJ2-3, with D maybe TRBD1 (6 bases). Germline V gene lookup returns CDR1 MNHEY and CDR2 SVGAGI. The CDR3 spans 14 residues. V shed 4 bases and J shed 3 bases, with 11 bases lying between them. CDR3 protein: CASSSRTATDTQYF. The CDR3 bases are TGTGCCAGCAGTTCGCGGACAGCGACAGATACGCAGTATTTT.

Only a few counts were recorded for this clone. J is TRBJ1-1 and V is TRBV29-1; D uncertain. The CDR3 is made up of 13 amino acids. Germline-derived CDR1 and CDR2 are SQVTM and ANQGSEA. V lost 3 bases to trimming and J lost 5 bases, with 13 bases between them. DNA for the CDR3: TGCAGCGTTGATAATGGGAGGTGGACTGAAGCTTTCTTT. Amino acids: CSVDNGRWTEAFF.

The V gene is TRBV30, the J gene TRBJ2-7, with 9 bases aligning to TRBD1. Trimming cost V 1 base and J 5 bases; bases outside gene matches: 6. There are 14 residues in the CDR3. Germline V lookup: CDR1 GTSNPN, CDR2 SVGIG (reference sequence). CDR3 sequence (DNA): TGTGCCTGGAGTGGGCGGACAGGGGCGGACGAGCAGTACTTC. Translated: CAWSGRTGADEQYF.

The chain links TRBV4-2 to TRBJ2-2; D perhaps matches TRBD2 (6 bases). The germline V gene has CDR1 LGHNA and CDR2 YNFKEQ. CDR3 length: 14 amino acids. Trimming removed 1 base from V and 8 bases from J, with 11 bases in between. CDR3 sequence: CASSQVASGGELFF. In DNA form, the CDR3 reads TGTGCCAGCAGCCAAGTAGCGAGCGGGGGGGAGCTGTTTTTT.

The chain employs TRBV19 and TRBJ2-1, with 8 bases matching TRBD2. The CDR3 loop spans 15 amino acids. Germline V gene data show CDR1 as LNHDA and CDR2 as SQIVND (reference sequence). V trimming: 3 bases; J trimming: 6 bases; junction bases outside the gene matches: 7. CDR3 protein: CASSIFSGSANEQFF. The CDR3 DNA reads TGTGCCAGTAGTATTTTCAGCGGGAGCGCCAATGAGCAGTTCTTC.

The genes are TRBV5-4 and TRBJ2-7; 9 bases agree with TRBD1. Germline CDR1 SGHNT, CDR2 YYREEE (reference sequence). V was clipped by 2 bases and J by 5 bases; unmatched bases: 14. The CDR3 is 17 amino acids. The CDR3 loop is CASSFGTGFARGNEQYF. The CDR3 DNA is TGTGCCAGCAGCTTCGGGACAGGGTTTGCTCGGGGTAACGAGCAGTACTTC.

The V gene is TRBV2, the J gene TRBJ1-5, with D maybe TRBD1 (5 bases). The CDR3 spans 15 residues. The V gene lost 5 bases and the J gene lost 1 base, with 12 bases spanning the gap. Germline-derived CDR1 and CDR2 are SNHLY and FYNNEI. The CDR3 region has the DNA TGTGCCAGCAGTTGGGAGGGGAGGAGCAATCAGCCCCAGCATTTT. Translating gives CASSWEGRSNQPQHF. The full variable domain, completed using reference TRBV2 and TRBJ1-5, is EPEVTQTPSHQVTQMGQEVILRCVPISNHLYFYWYRQILGQKVEFLVSFYNNEISEKSEIFDDQFSVERPDGSNFTLKIRSTKLEDSAMYFCASSWEGRSNQPQHFGDGTRLSIL.

V is TRBV27 and J is TRBJ1-5, with unresolved D. Looked up from germline, CDR1 is MNHEY and CDR2 is SMNVEV (reference sequence). V lost 0 bases and J 3 bases, leaving 3 bases between the germline ends. The CDR3 runs 13 residues. The CDR3 sequence is CASSLSYNQPQHF. CDR3 sequence (DNA): TGTGCCAGCAGTTTATCATACAATCAGCCCCAGCATTTT.

The V and J genes are TRBV5-1 and TRBJ2-4, with a tentative D call TRBD1 (8 bases). The CDR3 is 16 residues long. Germline assignment: CDR1 SGHRS and CDR2 YFSETQ. V was clipped by 5 bases and J by 9 bases, with 24 bases between them. CDR3 loop: CASRRGQGWGGGIQYF. The CDR3 DNA reads TGCGCCAGCAGAAGAGGACAGGGATGGGGGGGAGGCATTCAGTACTTC.

The V call is TRBV15, the J call TRBJ2-3; 7 positions agree with TRBD1. The V segment lost 4 bases and the J segment 0 bases; nucleotides outside the gene matches: 7. Germline V gives CDR1 LNHNV, CDR2 YYDKDF (reference sequence). This CDR3 is built from 16 residues. CDR3 sequence: CATSNTRDRSTDTQYF. The CDR3 nucleotides read TGTGCCACCAGCAACACCCGGGACAGAAGCACAGATACGCAGTATTTT.

The chain recombines TRBV30 with TRBJ2-7; D is perhaps TRBD1 (5 bases). V dropped 1 base and J dropped 6 bases, with 16 bases sitting between them. CDR3 length: 14 residues. Germline CDR1 GTSNPN, CDR2 SVGIG (reference sequence). The CDR3 DNA follows: TGTGCCTGGAGTGACAGGCGCCTCCGACGCGAGCAGTACTTC. Translation: CAWSDRRLRREQYF.

V usage is TRBV7-6 and J usage is TRBJ2-5, with unresolved D. The CDR3 loop spans 14 amino acids. V gave up 5 bases and J gave up 3 bases, with 13 bases separating them. From germline, CDR1 is SGHVS and CDR2 FNYEAQ. This chain's CDR3 is CASSTKWAEETQYF. CDR3 DNA: TGTGCCAGCAGCACGAAATGGGCTGAAGAGACCCAGTACTTC.

This chain uses TRBV19 with TRBJ1-2, with a tentative D call TRBD1 (6 bases). Trimming left V 10 bases short and J 0 bases short, with 18 bases between. The germline CDR1 and CDR2 sequences are LNHDA and SQIVND (reference sequence). The CDR3 runs 15 residues. CDR3 sequence: CATADRALSNYGYTF. The CDR3 DNA follows: TGTGCCACCGCGGACAGAGCTCTTTCTAACTATGGCTACACCTTC.

This chain uses TRBV9 with TRBJ2-3, with TRBD2 matching 10 bases. Germline V lookup: CDR1 SGDLS, CDR2 YYNGEE. The CDR3 is made up of 14 amino acids. Unmatched junction bases numbered 2, after V lost 4 bases and J lost 3 bases. CDR3 nucleotide sequence: TGTGCCAGCAGCCTGACTAGCGGGACAGATACGCAGTATTTT. It codes for CASSLTSGTDTQYF. The full variable domain, with the rest looked up from reference TRBV9 and TRBJ2-3, is DSGVTQTPKHLITATGQRVTLRCSPRSGDLSVYWYQQSLDQGLQFLIQYYNGEERAKGNILERFSAQQFPDLHSELNLSSLELGDSALYFCASSLTSGTDTQYFGPGTRLTVL.

J is TRBJ2-3 and V is TRBV4-1; 10 nucleotides align to TRBD2. This CDR3 region has 15 residues. Losses at the gene ends were 4 bases for V and 4 bases for J; bases not matched to a gene: 5. Germline assignment: CDR1 MGHRA and CDR2 YSYEKL. CDR3 bases: TGCGCCAGCAGCCTGCTAGCGGGAGTGCCAGATACGCAGTATTTT. This translates into CASSLLAGVPDTQYF.

The rearrangement links TRBV14 to TRBJ1-2, with a possible D match to TRBD1 (5 bases). V lost 0 bases, J lost 3 bases, and 8 bases lay in between. From germline, CDR1 is SGHDN and CDR2 FVKESK. The CDR3 has 14 amino acids. The CDR3 here is CASSQDRAYYGYTF. Written as DNA, the CDR3 is TGTGCCAGCAGCCAAGACAGGGCGTACTATGGCTACACCTTC. Looking up the rest from reference TRBV14 and TRBJ1-2 gives the full variable domain: EAGVTQFPSHSVIEKGQTVTLRCDPISGHDNLYWYRRVMGKEIKFLLHFVKESKQDESGMPNNRFLAERTGGTYSTLKVQPAELEDSGVYFCASSQDRAYYGYTFGSGTRLTVV.

The gene calls are TRBV7-9 and TRBJ2-5; 9 bases are shared with TRBD1. V lost 4 bases, J lost 2 bases, and 8 bases stayed unmatched. Germline CDR1 and CDR2: SEHNR and FQNEAQ (reference sequence). The CDR3 has 16 amino acids. Here the CDR3 reads CASSSGTGPRQETQYF. CDR3 sequence (DNA): TGTGCCAGCAGCTCCGGGACAGGGCCTAGACAAGAGACCCAGTACTTC. The full variable domain, completed using reference TRBV7-9 and TRBJ2-5, is DTGVSQNPRHKITKRGQNVTFRCDPISEHNRLYWYRQTLGQGPEFLTYFQNEAQLEKSRLLSDRFSAERPKGSFSTLEIQRTEQGDSAMYLCASSSGTGPRQETQYFGPGTRLLVL.

The V gene is TRBV11-2, the J gene TRBJ1-4, with 7 bases that match TRBD1. J lost 4 bases, V lost 0 bases, and 5 bases had no gene match. The germline gives CDR1 SGHAT, CDR2 FQNNGV. CDR3 length equals 16 residues. CDR3 region: CASSLEGQWVNEKLFF. The DNA of the CDR3 is TGTGCCAGCAGCTTAGAGGGACAGTGGGTTAATGAAAAACTGTTTTTT.

This rearrangement joins TRBV7-2 to TRBJ1-2; D gene uncertain. The CDR3 contains 14 residues. Deletions cut 3 bases from V and 3 bases from J, with 11 bases between. Germline values: CDR1 SGHTA, CDR2 FQGNSA. CDR3 nucleotide sequence: TGTGCCAGCAGCTTCGGTTCTACCGACTATGGCTACACCTTC. Its translation: CASSFGSTDYGYTF.

The rearrangement uses TRBV7-2 and TRBJ2-3; TRBD2 agrees at 13 bases. Germline V gives CDR1 SGHTA, CDR2 FQGNSA. The CDR3 is 16 residues long. The V gene end was trimmed by 4 bases and the J gene end by 1 base; junction bases not matched to a gene: 2. The CDR3 reads CASSYGLAGGTDTQYF. CDR3 bases: TGTGCCAGCAGCTACGGACTAGCGGGGGGCACAGATACGCAGTATTTT. The entire variable domain, with the rest obtained from reference TRBV7-2 and TRBJ2-3, is as follows: GAGVSQSPSNKVTEKGKDVELRCDPISGHTALYWYRQSLGQGLEFLIYFQGNSAPDKSGLPSDRFSAERTGGSVSTLTIQRTQQEDSAVYLCASSYGLAGGTDTQYFGPGTRLTVL.

V and J are TRBV4-3 and TRBJ2-1; D possibly corresponds to TRBD2 (6 bases). CDR3 length equals 15 residues. CDR1 is LGHNA, CDR2 YSLEER, per germline. The V end lost 0 bases, the J end lost 3 bases, and 9 bases lay between the germline ends. The chain's CDR3 is CASSQDGRIYNEQFF. The CDR3 DNA follows: TGCGCCAGCAGCCAAGACGGGAGAATCTACAATGAGCAGTTCTTC.

The chain's CDR3 is CASRRTGTSGGSQYF. The CDR3 region has the DNA TGTGCCAGCAGACGGACCGGGACTAGCGGGGGATCACAGTACTTC. The V gene is TRBV11-2, the J gene TRBJ2-7, with 14 bases that match TRBD2. J lost 10 bases, V lost 6 bases, and 11 bases had no gene match. This CDR3 comprises 15 residues. Looked up from germline, CDR1 is SGHAT and CDR2 is FQNNGV.

This clone has more than one count but fewer than ten. The V call is TRBV30, the J call TRBJ2-6, with a possible D match to TRBD2 (5 bases). This CDR3 comprises 15 residues. Between the trimmed V and J ends, which lost 4 bases and 4 bases, there was a span of 14 bases. CDR1 is GTSNPN and CDR2 is SVGIG in the germline V gene (reference sequence). CDR3 in amino acids: CAWTASGRGANVLTF. CDR3 sequence (DNA): TGTGCCTGGACCGCTTCGGGGAGAGGGGCCAACGTCCTGACTTTC.

V usage is TRBV4-1 and J usage is TRBJ1-6; TRBD1 agrees at 8 bases. After removal of 4 bases from V and 7 bases from J, the junction contained 6 bases not matched to a gene. CDR3 length: 15 residues. In germline, CDR1 is MGHRA, CDR2 YSYEKL. The CDR3 spells CASSRDRSTNSPLHF. The CDR3 DNA reads TGCGCCAGCAGCCGGGACAGGTCCACGAATTCACCCCTCCACTTT.

The chain uses TRBV7-7 and TRBJ2-7; 11 bases are shared with TRBD1. This CDR3 spans 16 amino acids. Losses at the gene ends were 4 bases for V and 9 bases for J; bases not matched to a gene: 14. The germline CDR1 and CDR2 sequences are SSHAT and FNYEAQ (reference sequence). The CDR3 here is CASSSAAGQGAKGQYF. The CDR3 nucleotides read TGTGCCAGCAGCTCTGCCGCCGGACAGGGGGCAAAGGGGCAGTACTTC.

The chain joins TRBV2 to TRBJ2-3, with 10 bases matching TRBD2. The ends lost 9 bases at V and 3 bases at J; junction bases unmatched: 6. The length of the CDR3 is 14 residues. Germline-derived CDR1 and CDR2 are SNHLY and FYNNEI. Written as DNA, the CDR3 is TGTGCCAGTGGCCTAGCGGGGGTAACAGATACGCAGTATTTT. Translating it yields CASGLAGVTDTQYF.

The chain has TRBV18 and TRBJ2-7; a weak D match, TRBD1 (5 bases). This CDR3 spans 14 amino acids. Trimming took off 3 bases at V and 5 bases at J, with 14 bases between the two ends. Germline assignment: CDR1 KGHSH and CDR2 LQKENI. The CDR3 bases are TGTGCCAGCTCACCGCGCGCCAGGGAAGACGAGCAGTACTTC. As protein: CASSPRAREDEQYF.

This chain connects TRBV4-3 to TRBJ2-3; weak D call: TRBD1 (5 bases). Germline V lookup: CDR1 LGHNA, CDR2 YSLEER. Trimming took off 4 bases at V and 2 bases at J, with 10 bases between the two ends. The CDR3 totals 14 residues. CDR3 in DNA: TGCGCCAGCAGCCGCAAGGGGCTCACAGATACGCAGTATTTT. This sequence encodes CASSRKGLTDTQYF.

The chain couples TRBV7-9 to TRBJ2-7; 14 bases are shared with TRBD2. The germline V gene encodes CDR1 SEHNR and CDR2 FQNEAQ (reference sequence). This CDR3 comprises 16 residues. The V segment lost 1 base and the J segment 6 bases; nucleotides outside the gene matches: 5. Here the CDR3 reads CASSLVGGLAGVEQYF. The CDR3 nucleotides read TGTGCCAGCAGCTTAGTTGGGGGACTAGCGGGAGTCGAGCAGTACTTC.

The chain links TRBV29-1 to TRBJ1-2, with 10 bases lining up with TRBD1. This CDR3 has 12 residues. The ends lost 4 bases at V and 8 bases at J; junction bases unmatched: 4. Germline V gene data show CDR1 as SQVTM and CDR2 as ANQGSEA. The CDR3 DNA sequence: TGCAGCGTTGGACAGGGGGCCGGAGGCTACACCTTC. It specifies CSVGQGAGGYTF. Variable domain in full (rest from reference TRBV29-1 and TRBJ1-2): SAVISQKPSRDICQRGTSLTIQCQVDSQVTMMFWYRQQPGQSLTLIATANQGSEATYESGFVIDKFPISRPNLTFSTLTVSNMSPEDSSIYLCSVGQGAGGYTFGSGTRLTVV.